This TCR beta chain was identified in a study of blood T cell repertoires in COVID-19. Study background: Nucleic acid was either cDNA or gDNA, and it came from T cells, B-cell-depleted T cells, or PBMCs.

Here immunoSEQ multiplex PCR was the method, and the copy in TCRdb shows in-frame clones only, minus some. The sample holds under 400,000 clones; around 90% are singletons and the top ten take 6.5% to 8%. The CDR3 is made up of 15 amino acids. V lost 5 bases, J lost 3 bases, and 9 bases stayed unmatched. Germline V gene data show CDR1 as KGHSH and CDR2 as LQKENI. The receptor was isolated from a man aged 18 to 29 with active or convalescent COVID-19. The sample taken for sequencing was peripheral blood. The gene calls are TRBV18 and TRBJ1-1; TRBD1 matches 7 bases. This CDR3 reads CASSSGGWGYTEAFF. The CDR3 DNA sequence: TGTGCCAGCTCATCAGGGGGTTGGGGTTACACTGAAGCTTTCTTT.